A single T cell receptor beta chain is shown here with its context. The entry originates in a study of kidney transplant recipient with SARS-CoV-2 infection. TCRdb analysed the reads with MiXCR anew, one entry per CDR3 protein. The sample lists fewer than 250,000 distinct CDR3 sequences; around 28% were seen once. The CDR3 has 13 amino acids. Germline assignment: CDR1 SGHAT and CDR2 FQNNGV. Between the trimmed V and J ends, which lost 5 bases and 7 bases, there was a span of 12 bases. The chain couples TRBV11-2 to TRBJ2-1; D is undetermined. The starting material was a blood sample, obtained at baseline and between days 110 and 120 from a kidney transplant recipient. The sequence was collected from a young adult male patient who had COVID-19 and was a kidney transplant recipient. Some T cells may arise from the graft donor. CDR3 residues: CASSVARGNEQFF. Written as DNA, the CDR3 is TGTGCCAGCAGCGTCGCCCGTGGGAATGAGCAGTTCTTC. Filled out from reference TRBV11-2 and TRBJ2-1, the complete variable domain reads EAGVAQSPRYKIIEKRQSVAFWCNPISGHATLYWYQQILGQGPKLLIQFQNNGVVDDSQLPKDRFSAERLKGVDSTLKIQPAKLEDSAVYLCASSVARGNEQFFGPGTRLTVL.